A selection of T cell receptor beta chains follows, all from one sample in a study of CD8+CD57+ T cells in acquired aplastic anemia. Each CDR3 protein gets one entry after TCRdb re-called the reads with MiXCR. In the table there are more than 150,000 distinct CDR3 sequences, about 50% of which are singletons. The sequenced sample was sorted CD4+, CD8+, or CD8+CD57+ T cells (not recorded which) from PBMCs. The receptor set was obtained from a human donor with aplastic anemia. The CDR3 runs from the conserved cysteine through the conserved F or W. Clone sizes are given selectively: once, few, many, or a class where the clone is expanded.

>TRBJ2-3|TRBV6-5|-
CASSYSFADTDTQYF
>TRBJ2-1|TRBV20-1|few
CSASTPFYNEQFF
>TRBJ2-2|TRBV25-1|many
CASSERAGPNTGELFF
>TRBJ2-1|TRBV29-1|-
CSVEGLAGGYNEQFF
>TRBJ1-1|TRBV19|-
CASSIDQSWPGAFF
>TRBJ1-6|TRBV9|few
CASSVESSYNSPLHF
>TRBJ2-3|TRBV20-1|-
CSARDRIQDWYF
>TRBJ2-3|TRBV2|-
CASSQVLAVADTQYF
>TRBJ1-5|TRBV20-1|once
CSASLREGQPQHF
>TRBJ1-1|TRBV11-2|many
CASSRVQGLGAAFF
>TRBJ2-7|TRBV3-1|-
CASSQLGAGAYEQYF
>TRBJ2-7|TRBV11-1|-
CASSPGGTRPAGDEQYF
>TRBJ1-5|TRBV29-1|-
CSVGSVGLEQHQHF
>TRBJ2-5|TRBV3-1|-
CASSQPLAGTQETQYF
>TRBJ2-7|TRBV25-1|-
CASSESQGGLEQYF
>TRBJ1-1|TRBV10-3|few
CAISDRIPEAFF
>TRBJ2-5|TRBV15|-
CATSSSRTGAGETQYF
>TRBJ1-2|TRBV5-1|once
CASSLDFENYGYTF
>TRBJ1-2|TRBV20-1|-
CSARGGDYGYTF
>TRBJ2-1|TRBV7-3|-
CASSPSGKDEQFF
>TRBJ2-7|TRBV2|-
CASIEGSVEQYF
>TRBJ1-1|TRBV30|-
CAWEGQGNTEALF
>TRBJ1-2|TRBV2|-
CASSESVYYGYTF
>TRBJ1-1|TRBV2|-
CASVRGENTEAFF
>TRBJ1-6|TRBV20-1|many
CSARGWGAGYNSPLHF
>TRBJ2-7|TRBV10-3|-
CAIRPDRALGEQYF
>TRBJ2-1|TRBV25-1|-
CASSEYKYNEQFF
>TRBJ2-3|TRBV7-8|once
CACRIDRGDTQYF
>TRBJ2-3|TRBV28|-
CASSLKTGAGDTQYF
>TRBJ1-5|TRBV30|-
CAWSGQGGTQPQHF
>TRBJ2-7|TRBV15|many
CATSRLKPGTGYYEQYF
>TRBJ2-3|TRBV28|many
CASSPSGGGTDTQYF
>TRBJ2-3|TRBV7-2|many
CASGVAGGSTDTQYF
>TRBJ2-7|TRBV19|many
CASSTIPSYEQYF
>TRBJ2-3|TRBV29-1|-
CSVVAGKVRTDTQYF
>TRBJ2-5|TRBV10-1|-
CAAPPRTGLPLSQETQYF
>TRBJ1-3|TRBV28|few
CASSAQDSGNTIYF
>TRBJ1-1|TRBV2|-
CASGGQLNTEAFF
>TRBJ2-3|TRBV5-1|many
CASFTPGTDTQYF
>TRBJ1-1|TRBV28|-
CASSSYRAEAFF
>TRBJ1-6|TRBV2|-
CASSDRVVSPLHF
>TRBJ1-1|TRBV10-1|-
CASRENRGLDTEAFF
>TRBJ2-3|TRBV13|-
CASSLTRDWSTDTQYF
>TRBJ2-1|TRBV24-1|few
CATSDPGGVQFF
>TRBJ2-5|TRBV13|-
CASSSSGAGLATQYF
>TRBJ1-2|TRBV19|many
CASPPGQYGYTF
>TRBJ2-7|TRBV12-3/TRBV12-4|-
CASMRDRGVLEQYF
>TRBJ2-7|TRBV7-3|many
CASSFTGGVWNEQYF
>TRBJ2-5|TRBV7-6|-
CASSLDADRVFGTQYF
>TRBJ2-7|TRBV12-3/TRBV12-4|many
CASSSYPLLAGSSEQYF